This T cell receptor beta chain was recovered during a study of lymphopenia after photon versus proton radiotherapy. Of note for this clone: The target antigen is unknown.

Sequencing was performed with immunoSEQ multiplex PCR; in TCRdb, only in-frame clones are kept and a portion is missing. Here the sample spans roughly 67,000 clones, approximately 91% being singletons. Study-level points and caveats: In patients who died, overall survival fell as post-nadir TCR diversity dropped more. After the lymphocyte nadir, photon-treated repertoires showed oligoclonal expansion, especially of CD8+ Temra cells. Proton therapy kept repertoires fairly stable, unlike photons, which gained effector/memory cells. Survival link was tested only in deceased patients; proton benefit remains a possibility.

CDR3 length equals 14 residues. V lost 1 base and J 8 bases, leaving 9 bases between the germline ends. Germline lookup yields CDR1 MNHEY and CDR2 SMNVEV (reference sequence). The starting material was peripheral blood, obtained from a patient treated with photon-based radiotherapy. The source of this sequence is a woman aged 65 to 85 with pancreatic cancer. This chain uses TRBV27 with TRBJ1-6; TRBD1 is a possible D gene (5 bases). Here the CDR3 DNA reads TGTGCCAGCAGTTTATTGCAGGGACATTCACCCCTCCACTTT. Its protein is CASSLLQGHSPLHF.